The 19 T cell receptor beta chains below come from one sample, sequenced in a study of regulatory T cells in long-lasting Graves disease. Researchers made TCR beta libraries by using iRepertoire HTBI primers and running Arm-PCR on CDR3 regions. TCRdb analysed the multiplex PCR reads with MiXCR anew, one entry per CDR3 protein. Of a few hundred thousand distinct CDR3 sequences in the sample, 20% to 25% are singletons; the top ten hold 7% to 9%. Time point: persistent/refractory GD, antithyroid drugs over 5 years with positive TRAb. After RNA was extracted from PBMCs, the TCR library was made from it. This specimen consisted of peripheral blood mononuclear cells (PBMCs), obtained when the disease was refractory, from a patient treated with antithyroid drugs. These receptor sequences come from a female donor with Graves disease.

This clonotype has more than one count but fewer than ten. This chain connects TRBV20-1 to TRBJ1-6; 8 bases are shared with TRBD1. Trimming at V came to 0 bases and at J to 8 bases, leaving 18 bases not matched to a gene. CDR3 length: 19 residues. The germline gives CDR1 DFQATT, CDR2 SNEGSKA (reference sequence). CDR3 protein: CSARDLGDEQGALYSPLHF. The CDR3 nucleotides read TGCAGTGCTAGAGACCTCGGGGATGAGCAGGGGGCTTTGTATTCACCCCTCCACTTT.

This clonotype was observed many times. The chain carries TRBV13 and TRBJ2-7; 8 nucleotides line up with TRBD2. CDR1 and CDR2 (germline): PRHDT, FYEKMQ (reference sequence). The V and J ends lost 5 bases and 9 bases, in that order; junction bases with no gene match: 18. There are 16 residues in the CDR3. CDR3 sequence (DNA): TGTGCCAGCAGCCAGGGCGGGGGGAGAGGGACCTCGCGGCAGTACTTC. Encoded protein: CASSQGGGRGTSRQYF.

CDR3 region: CASSPGVGSSYEQYF. CDR3 DNA: TGTGCCAGCAGCCCAGGAGTAGGGAGTTCCTACGAGCAGTACTTC. The chain employs TRBV7-2 and TRBJ2-7, with D possibly being TRBD2 (5 bases). The germline V gene has CDR1 SGHTA and CDR2 FQGNSA. The V and J ends lost 5 bases and 1 base respectively, with 15 bases between them. This CDR3 has 15 amino acids. Drawing the rest from reference TRBV7-2 and TRBJ2-7, the complete variable domain is GAGVSQSPSNKVTEKGKDVELRCDPISGHTALYWYRQSLGQGLEFLIYFQGNSAPDKSGLPSDRFSAERTGGSVSTLTIQRTQQEDSAVYLCASSPGVGSSYEQYFGPGTRLTVT.

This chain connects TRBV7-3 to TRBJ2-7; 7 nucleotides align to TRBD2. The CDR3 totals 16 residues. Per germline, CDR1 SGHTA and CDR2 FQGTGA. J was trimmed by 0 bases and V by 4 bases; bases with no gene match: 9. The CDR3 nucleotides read TGTGCCAGCAGCTCCTCTGGGCGGGAGACCTCCTACGAGCAGTACTTC. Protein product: CASSSSGRETSYEQYF.

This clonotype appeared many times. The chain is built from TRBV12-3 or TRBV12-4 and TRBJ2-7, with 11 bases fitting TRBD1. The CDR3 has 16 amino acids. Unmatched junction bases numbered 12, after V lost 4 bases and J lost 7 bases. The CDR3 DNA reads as TGTGCCAGCAGTTCCTCCGGACAGGGGGCGCCCCGGGAGCAGTACTTC. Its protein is CASSSSGQGAPREQYF.

CDR3 protein: CASGTGSSGANVLTF. CDR3 in DNA: TGCGCCAGCGGGACGGGGAGCTCTGGGGCCAACGTCCTGACTTTC. The J gene is TRBJ2-6, the V gene TRBV5-1; TRBD1 or TRBD2 may be the D gene (5 bases each). The germline gives CDR1 SGHRS, CDR2 YFSETQ. CDR3 length: 15 residues. Trimming removed 7 bases from V and 0 bases from J, with 11 bases in between.

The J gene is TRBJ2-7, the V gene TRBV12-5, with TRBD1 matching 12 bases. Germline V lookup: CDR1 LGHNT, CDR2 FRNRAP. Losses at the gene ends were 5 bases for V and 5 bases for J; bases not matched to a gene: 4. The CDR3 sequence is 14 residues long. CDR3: CASGLGQGANEQYF. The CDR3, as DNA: TGTGCTAGTGGTCTGGGACAGGGGGCGAACGAGCAGTACTTC.

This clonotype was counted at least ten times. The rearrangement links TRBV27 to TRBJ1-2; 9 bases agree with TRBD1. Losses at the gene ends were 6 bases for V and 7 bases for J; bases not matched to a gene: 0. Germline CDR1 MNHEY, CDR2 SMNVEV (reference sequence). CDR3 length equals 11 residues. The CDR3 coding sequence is TGTGCCAGCAGGGACAGGGGTGGCTACACCTTC. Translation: CASRDRGGYTF.

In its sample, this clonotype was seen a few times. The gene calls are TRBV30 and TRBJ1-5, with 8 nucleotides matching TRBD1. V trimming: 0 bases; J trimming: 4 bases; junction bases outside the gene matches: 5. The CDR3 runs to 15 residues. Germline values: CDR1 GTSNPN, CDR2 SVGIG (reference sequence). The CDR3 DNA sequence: TGTGCCTGGAGTGTACAGGGGGTAAGAAATCAGCCCCAGCATTTT. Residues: CAWSVQGVRNQPQHF.

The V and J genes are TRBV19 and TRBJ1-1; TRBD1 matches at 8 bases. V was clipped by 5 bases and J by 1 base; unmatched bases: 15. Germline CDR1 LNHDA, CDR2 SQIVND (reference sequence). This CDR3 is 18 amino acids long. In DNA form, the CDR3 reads TGTGCCAGTAGTTCCGATGCACAGGGGGTCGGTGCGAACACTGAAGCTTTCTTT. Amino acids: CASSSDAQGVGANTEAFF. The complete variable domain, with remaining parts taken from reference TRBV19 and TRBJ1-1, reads DGGITQSPKYLFRKEGQNVTLSCEQNLNHDAMYWYRQDPGQGLRLIYYSQIVNDFQKGDIAEGYSVSREKKESFPLTVTSAQKNPTAFYLCASSSDAQGVGANTEAFFGQGTRLTVV.

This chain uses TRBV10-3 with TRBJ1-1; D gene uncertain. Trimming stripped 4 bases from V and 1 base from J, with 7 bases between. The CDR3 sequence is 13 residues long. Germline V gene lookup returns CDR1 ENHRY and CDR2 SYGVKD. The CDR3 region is CAISGHSNTEAFF. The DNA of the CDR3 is TGTGCCATCAGTGGACATTCGAACACTGAAGCTTTCTTT.

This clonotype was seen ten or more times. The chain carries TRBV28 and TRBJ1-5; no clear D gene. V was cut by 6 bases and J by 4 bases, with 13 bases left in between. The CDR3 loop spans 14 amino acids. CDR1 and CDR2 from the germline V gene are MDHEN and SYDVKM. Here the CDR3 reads CASSLRSGNQPQHF. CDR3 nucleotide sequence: TGTGCCAGCAGCTTACGATCGGGAAATCAGCCCCAGCATTTT.

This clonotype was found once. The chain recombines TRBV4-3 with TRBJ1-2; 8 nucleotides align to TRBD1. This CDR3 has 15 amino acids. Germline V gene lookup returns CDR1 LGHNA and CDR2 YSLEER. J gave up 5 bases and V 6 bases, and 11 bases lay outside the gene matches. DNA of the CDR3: TGCGCCAGCAGTCTCGACAGGGGCTTGAGATATGGCTACACCTTC. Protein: CASSLDRGLRYGYTF.

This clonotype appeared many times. The CDR3 nucleotides read TGTGCCAGCAGATTAGGACGGAACGAGCAGTACTTC. Protein sequence: CASRLGRNEQYF. The chain uses TRBV28 and TRBJ2-7; no definite D call. Looked up from germline, CDR1 is MDHEN and CDR2 is SYDVKM. Trimming left V 6 bases short and J 5 bases short, with 11 bases between. The CDR3 runs to 12 residues.

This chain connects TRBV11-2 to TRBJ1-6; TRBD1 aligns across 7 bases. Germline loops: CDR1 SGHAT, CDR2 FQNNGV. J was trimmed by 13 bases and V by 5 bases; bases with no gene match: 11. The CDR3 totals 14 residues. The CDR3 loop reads CASSVNRGQTPLHF. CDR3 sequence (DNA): TGTGCCAGCAGCGTAAACAGGGGACAAACCCCCCTCCACTTT.

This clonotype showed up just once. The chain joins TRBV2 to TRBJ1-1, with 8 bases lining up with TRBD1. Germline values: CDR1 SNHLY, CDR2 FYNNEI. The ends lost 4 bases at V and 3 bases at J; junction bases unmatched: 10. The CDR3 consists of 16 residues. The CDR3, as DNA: TGTGCCAGCAGTGTTAGCCAGGGGGCTTTGGACACTGAAGCTTTCTTT. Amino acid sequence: CASSVSQGALDTEAFF. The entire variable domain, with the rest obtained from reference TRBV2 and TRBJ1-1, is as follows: EPEVTQTPSHQVTQMGQEVILRCVPISNHLYFYWYRQILGQKVEFLVSFYNNEISEKSEIFDDQFSVERPDGSNFTLKIRSTKLEDSAMYFCASSVSQGALDTEAFFGQGTRLTVV.

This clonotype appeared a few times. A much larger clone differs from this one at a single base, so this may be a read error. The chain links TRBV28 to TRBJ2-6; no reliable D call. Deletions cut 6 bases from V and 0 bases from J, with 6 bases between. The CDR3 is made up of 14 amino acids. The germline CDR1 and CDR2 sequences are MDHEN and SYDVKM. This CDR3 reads CASRYSSGANVLTF. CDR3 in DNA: TGTGCCAGCAGATACAGCTCTGGGGCCAACGTCCTGACTTTC. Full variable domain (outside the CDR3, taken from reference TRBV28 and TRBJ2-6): DVKVTQSSRYLVKRTGEKVFLECVQDMDHENMFWYRQDPGLGLRLIYFSYDVKMKEKGDIPEGYSVSREKKERFSLILESASTNQTSMYLCASRYSSGANVLTFGAGSRLTVL.

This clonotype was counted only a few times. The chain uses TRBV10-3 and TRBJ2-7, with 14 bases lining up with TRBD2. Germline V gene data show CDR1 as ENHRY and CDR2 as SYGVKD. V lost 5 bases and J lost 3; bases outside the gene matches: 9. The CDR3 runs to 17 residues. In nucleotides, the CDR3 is TGTGCCATCAGTCCGACTAGCGGGAGGGTTTCGGGCTACGAGCAGTACTTC. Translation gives CAISPTSGRVSGYEQYF.

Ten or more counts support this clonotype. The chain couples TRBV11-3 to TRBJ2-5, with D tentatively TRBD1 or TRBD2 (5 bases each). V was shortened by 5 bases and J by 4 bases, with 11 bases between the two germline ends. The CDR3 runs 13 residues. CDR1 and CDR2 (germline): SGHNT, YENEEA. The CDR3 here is CASSKPGRETQYF. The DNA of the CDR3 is TGTGCCAGCAGCAAGCCAGGGAGAGAGACCCAGTACTTC.